The source of this T cell receptor (beta chain) is a study of blood T cells in healthy people across ages. General study results and limits: Any conclusive comparison of naive versus antigen-experienced cells was prevented by using unsorted PBMCs.

A second PCR, run for about 6 to 12 cycles, used a sample-barcoded 5' primer plus a J-beta primer mix. A 12-random-nucleotide template-switch adaptor tagged each cDNA molecule. TCRdb processed the 5' RACE reads anew with MiXCR; each CDR3 protein has one entry. Of about 1.7 million distinct CDR3 sequences in the sample, over 25% are singletons; the top ten hold roughly 8%. A note on this clonotype: The antigen remains unidentified.

The ends were cut back, 2 bases at V and 4 bases at J, with 15 bases in the middle. Germline assignment: CDR1 LGHNA and CDR2 YSLEER. The CDR3 runs to 16 residues. The V call is TRBV4-3, the J call TRBJ2-1, with D perhaps being TRBD1 or TRBD2 (5 bases each). The TCR sequence derives from a young woman in good health. Sample: blood. CDR3 sequence reads: CASSQNPRGAYNEQFF. Written as DNA, the CDR3 is TGCGCCAGCAGCCAAAACCCCCGGGGCGCTTACAATGAGCAGTTCTTC.